These 16 T cell receptor beta chains originate from one sample sequenced in a study of T cell responses to AZD1222 COVID-19 vaccine. The data were produced by immunoSEQ multiplex PCR, yet TCRdb's version contains in-frame clones alone and is incomplete. The sample holds approximately 140,000 clones, roughly nine tenths seen once. The sequences come from peripheral blood, collected 28 days after the second AZD1222 dose. These receptors all come from an adult who received the AZD1222 COVID-19 vaccine.

This clone showed up just once. This chain joins TRBV6-5 and TRBJ1-1; D may be TRBD1 (5 bases). This CDR3 is 13 amino acids long. Germline CDR1 is MNHEY and CDR2 is SVGAGI. V was clipped by 7 bases and J by 5 bases, with 14 bases between them. The CDR3 is CASKRQFGTEAFF. CDR3 nucleotide sequence: TGTGCCAGCAAGAGACAGTTTGGGACTGAAGCTTTCTTT.

V usage is TRBV21-1 and J usage is TRBJ1-6. TRBV21-1 is recorded as a pseudogene. The CDR3 runs 13 residues. The CDR3 DNA reads TGTGCCAGCAGCCAAGCTGGTAATTCACCCCTCCACTTT. It yields the protein CASSQAGNSPLHF.

CDR3 loop: CASSLNRGRGSGNEQYV. The CDR3 DNA sequence: TGTGCCAGCAGCTTGAACAGGGGGCGCGGATCCGGTAACGAGCAGTACGTC. This chain links TRBV5-4 with TRBJ2-7, with TRBD1 identical over 9 bases. Germline assignment: CDR1 SGHNT and CDR2 YYREEE (reference sequence). The CDR3 extends over 17 amino acids. With 1 base clipped from V and 5 bases from J, the junction kept 13 bases outside the gene matches.

The chain couples TRBV29-1 to TRBJ1-4, with a tentative D call TRBD1 (6 bases). Looked up from germline, CDR1 is SQVTM and CDR2 is ANQGSEA. CDR3 size: 13 residues. The V and J ends lost 5 bases and 11 bases respectively, with 18 bases between them. The CDR3 spells CSVCFTVGGKLFF. DNA of the CDR3: TGCAGCGTTTGTTTCACCGTAGGGGGGAAACTGTTTTTT.

The chain couples TRBV11-2 to TRBJ1-1; 9 nucleotides agree with TRBD1. Germline trimming cut 4 bases from V and 11 bases from J; bases unmatched to any gene: 17. Per the germline V gene, CDR1 is SGHAT and CDR2 is FQNNGV. The CDR3 has 16 amino acids. The CDR3 loop is CASSSSGTGLLLGAFF. Here the CDR3 DNA reads TGTGCCAGCAGCTCCTCCGGGACAGGGCTCTTATTGGGGGCTTTCTTT.

V usage is TRBV13 and J usage is TRBJ1-5; 7 bases match TRBD1. The CDR3 covers 15 residues. Per the germline V gene, CDR1 is PRHDT and CDR2 is FYEKMQ (reference sequence). V shed 0 bases and J 5 bases; nucleotides not matched to a gene: 4. This chain's CDR3 is CASSLGTGADQPQHF. DNA of the CDR3: TGTGCCAGCAGCTTAGGTACAGGGGCGGATCAGCCCCAGCATTTT.

This sequence joins TRBV5-5 and TRBJ1-1; no clear D. Germline CDR1 is SGHKS and CDR2 is YYEKEE (reference sequence). This CDR3 contains 11 residues. Trimming stripped 4 bases from V and 5 bases from J, with 6 bases between. The CDR3 reads CASSPVTEAFF. In DNA, the CDR3 is TGTGCCAGCAGCCCCGTGACTGAAGCTTTCTTT.

The V call is TRBV19, the J call TRBJ2-7, with D uncertain. Germline assignment: CDR1 LNHDA and CDR2 SQIVND (reference sequence). The CDR3 is 14 amino acids. V was cut by 5 bases and J by 1 base, with 12 bases left in between. For the CDR3, the DNA is TGTGCCAGTAGTCCCTCGGCTGGATCCTACGAGCAGTACTTC. As protein: CASSPSAGSYEQYF.

This clone was observed a single time. The chain carries TRBV18 and TRBJ1-2; TRBD1 might be the D (5 bases). V was shortened by 3 bases and J by 4 bases, with 12 bases between the two germline ends. Germline-derived CDR1 and CDR2 are KGHSH and LQKENI. This CDR3 is built from 14 residues. CDR3 coding DNA: TGTGCCAGCTCACCCGGTGACAGCATCTATGGCTACACCTTC. Residues: CASSPGDSIYGYTF.

The chain couples TRBV9 to TRBJ1-2; D possibly corresponds to TRBD1 (5 bases). The V gene lost 3 bases and the J gene lost 7 bases, with 10 bases spanning the gap. This CDR3 comprises 12 residues. Germline-derived CDR1 and CDR2 are SGDLS and YYNGEE. Here the CDR3 DNA reads TGTGCCAGCAGCGGGTCCGGGGGTGGCTACACCTTC. Translated, it gives CASSGSGGGYTF.

The chain links TRBV7-9 to TRBJ2-1, with 8 bases that match TRBD1. With 7 bases clipped from V and 9 bases from J, the junction kept 11 bases outside the gene matches. The CDR3 sequence is 14 residues long. Germline V gives CDR1 SEHNR, CDR2 FQNEAQ (reference sequence). The CDR3 here is CASTTPGQGGEQFF. CDR3 bases: TGTGCCAGCACCACGCCCGGACAGGGTGGTGAGCAGTTCTTC.

The chain joins TRBV19 to TRBJ2-6; D gene ambiguous. The CDR3 runs to 12 residues. The ends were cut back, 7 bases at V and 3 bases at J, with 4 bases in the middle. Germline CDR1 is LNHDA and CDR2 is SQIVND (reference sequence). In DNA form, the CDR3 reads TGTGCCAGTACTTATGGGGCCAACGTCCTGACTTTC. Its protein product is CASTYGANVLTF.

The chain recombines TRBV19 with TRBJ1-1; possible D gene TRBD1, 5 bases. The CDR3 totals 10 residues. Trimming left V 8 bases short and J 9 bases short, with 10 bases between. Germline CDR1 and CDR2: LNHDA and SQIVND (reference sequence). CDR3 sequence: CASWGSQAFF. In DNA form, the CDR3 reads TGTGCCAGTTGGGGCAGCCAAGCTTTCTTT.

This clone was seen just once. The rearrangement links TRBV27 to TRBJ1-4, with no clear D. Trimming removed 2 bases at V and 0 bases at J, with 13 bases between. The germline gives CDR1 MNHEY, CDR2 SMNVEV (reference sequence). The CDR3 has 17 residues. As DNA, the CDR3 is TGTGCCAGCAGTTTAAGGGAGCCGGCAGCAACTAATGAAAAACTGTTTTTT. This codes for CASSLREPAATNEKLFF.

This clone was observed once. The chain is built from TRBV6-1 and TRBJ2-2; 10 positions match TRBD2. Unmatched junction bases numbered 3, after V lost 3 bases and J lost 2 bases. The germline V gene encodes CDR1 MNHNS and CDR2 SASEGT. The length of the CDR3 is 16 residues. As DNA, the CDR3 is TGTGCCAGCAGTGACTTAGCGGGAGGTAACACCGGGGAGCTGTTTTTT. Translating gives CASSDLAGGNTGELFF.

In this sample, this clone turned up a few times. The V gene is TRBV7-2, the J gene TRBJ1-3, with 7 bases fitting TRBD1. Germline V lookup: CDR1 SGHTA, CDR2 FQGNSA. CDR3 length: 15 residues. Trimming cost V 5 bases and J 2 bases; bases outside gene matches: 6. This CDR3 is CASSPRGHTGNTIYF. The CDR3 nucleotides read TGTGCCAGCAGCCCAAGGGGGCACACTGGAAACACCATATATTTT.